This TCR beta chain stems from a study of cytomegalovirus exposure and HLA in healthy donors. V lost 7 bases and J 3 bases, leaving 14 bases between the germline ends. CDR3 length equals 14 residues. The germline CDR1 and CDR2 sequences are SNHLY and FYNNEI. The PCR employed 60 Vbeta primers together with 13 Jbeta primers. Libraries were prepared by immunoSEQ multiplex PCR; TCRdb keeps only in-frame clonotypes and omits some of them. The sample lists 150,000 or so clones; 65% to 80% were seen once. The origin of this receptor is a young man in good health and CMV-seronegative. This chain links TRBV2 with TRBJ2-3; TRBD2 might be the D (5 bases). The specimen was PBMCs. CDR3 sequence: CASKKDEGTDTQYF. As DNA, the CDR3 is TGTGCCAGCAAGAAAGACGAGGGAACAGATACGCAGTATTTT. The variable domain in full, completed from reference TRBV2 and TRBJ2-3, reads EPEVTQTPSHQVTQMGQEVILRCVPISNHLYFYWYRQILGQKVEFLVSFYNNEISEKSEIFDDQFSVERPDGSNFTLKIRSTKLEDSAMYFCASKKDEGTDTQYFGPGTRLTVL.